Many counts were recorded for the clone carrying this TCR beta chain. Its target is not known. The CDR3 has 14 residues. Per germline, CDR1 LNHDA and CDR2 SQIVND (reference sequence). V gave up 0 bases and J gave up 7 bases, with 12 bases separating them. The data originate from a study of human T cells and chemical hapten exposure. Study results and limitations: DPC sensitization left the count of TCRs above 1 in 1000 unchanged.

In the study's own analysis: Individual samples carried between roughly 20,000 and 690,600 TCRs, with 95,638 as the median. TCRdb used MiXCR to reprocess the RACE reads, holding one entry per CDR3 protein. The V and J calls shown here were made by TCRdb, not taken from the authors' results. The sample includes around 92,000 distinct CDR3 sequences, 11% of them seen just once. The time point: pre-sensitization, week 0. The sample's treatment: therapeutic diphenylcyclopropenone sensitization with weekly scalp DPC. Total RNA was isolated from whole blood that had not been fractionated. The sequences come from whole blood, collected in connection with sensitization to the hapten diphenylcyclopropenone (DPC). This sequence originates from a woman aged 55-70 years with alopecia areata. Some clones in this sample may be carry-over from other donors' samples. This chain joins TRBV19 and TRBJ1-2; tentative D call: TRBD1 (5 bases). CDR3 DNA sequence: TGTGCCAGTAGTATAGATCCAGGGAATGGTGGCTACACCTTC. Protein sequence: CASSIDPGNGGYTF. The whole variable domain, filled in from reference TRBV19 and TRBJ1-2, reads DGGITQSPKYLFRKEGQNVTLSCEQNLNHDAMYWYRQDPGQGLRLIYYSQIVNDFQKGDIAEGYSVSREKKESFPLTVTSAQKNPTAFYLCASSIDPGNGGYTFGSGTRLTVV.